The next 3 T cell receptor beta chains were all read from a single sample in a study of T cells expressing NK-cell markers. TCRdb reanalyzed the 5' RACE reads and collapses them to one entry per CDR3 protein, without DNA. The table gives some 150,000 distinct CDR3 sequences; the top ten clones make up more than 35% of it. Material for sequencing was blood T cells: a sorted CD56 or NKG2C T cell subset, CD4+ or CD8+ T cells, or bulk PBMC T cells (not recorded which). These receptors came from a woman aged 50 to 60 in good health.

The V gene is TRBV12-3 or TRBV12-4, the J gene TRBJ2-2; TCRdb returns TRBD1, unconfirmable since there is no DNA. This CDR3 has 15 amino acids. This chain's CDR3 is CASSSNRENTGELFF.

The rearrangement joins TRBV15 to TRBJ2-2; TCRdb returns TRBD1, unconfirmable since there is no DNA. Germline lookup yields CDR1 LNHNV and CDR2 YYDKDF (reference sequence). This CDR3 is 15 amino acids long. The CDR3 is CATSSRRDNTGELFF.

The rearrangement uses TRBV7-9 and TRBJ2-3; checking the TCRdb D call of TRBD2 is not possible without DNA. This CDR3 comprises 19 residues. Germline V gene lookup returns CDR1 SEHNR and CDR2 FQNEAQ (reference sequence). The CDR3 is CASSLVPGTSGRYADTQYF.